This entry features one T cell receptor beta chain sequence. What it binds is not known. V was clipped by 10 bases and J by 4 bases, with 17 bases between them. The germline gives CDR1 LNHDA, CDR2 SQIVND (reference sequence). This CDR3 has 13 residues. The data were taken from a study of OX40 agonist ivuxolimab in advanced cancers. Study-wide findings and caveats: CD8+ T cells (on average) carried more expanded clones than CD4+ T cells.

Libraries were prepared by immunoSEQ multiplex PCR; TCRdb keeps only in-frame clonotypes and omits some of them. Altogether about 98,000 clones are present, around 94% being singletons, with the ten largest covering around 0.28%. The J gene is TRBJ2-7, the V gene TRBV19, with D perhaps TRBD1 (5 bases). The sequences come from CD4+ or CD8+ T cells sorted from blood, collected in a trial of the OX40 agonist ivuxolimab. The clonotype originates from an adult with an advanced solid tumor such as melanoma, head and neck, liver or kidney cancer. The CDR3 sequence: CATRADPLYEQYF. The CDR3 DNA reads TGTGCCACCAGGGCGGATCCCTTGTACGAGCAGTACTTC.